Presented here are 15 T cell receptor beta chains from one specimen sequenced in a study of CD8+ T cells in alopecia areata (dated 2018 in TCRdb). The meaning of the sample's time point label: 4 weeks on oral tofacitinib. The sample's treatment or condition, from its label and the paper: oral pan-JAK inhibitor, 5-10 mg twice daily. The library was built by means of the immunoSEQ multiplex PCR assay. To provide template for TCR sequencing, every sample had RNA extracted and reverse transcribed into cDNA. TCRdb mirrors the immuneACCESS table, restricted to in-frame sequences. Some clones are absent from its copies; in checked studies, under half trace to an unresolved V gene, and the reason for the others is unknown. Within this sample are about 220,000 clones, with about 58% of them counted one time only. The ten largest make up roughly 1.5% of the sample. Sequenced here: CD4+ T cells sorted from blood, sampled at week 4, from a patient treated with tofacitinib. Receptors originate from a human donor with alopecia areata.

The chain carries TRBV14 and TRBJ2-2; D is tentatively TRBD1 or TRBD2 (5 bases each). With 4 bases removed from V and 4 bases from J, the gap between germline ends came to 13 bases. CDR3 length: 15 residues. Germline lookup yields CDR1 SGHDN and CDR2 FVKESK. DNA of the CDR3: TGTGCCAGCAGCCCCGACGGGACGAGCACCGGGGAGCTGTTTTTT. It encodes CASSPDGTSTGELFF.

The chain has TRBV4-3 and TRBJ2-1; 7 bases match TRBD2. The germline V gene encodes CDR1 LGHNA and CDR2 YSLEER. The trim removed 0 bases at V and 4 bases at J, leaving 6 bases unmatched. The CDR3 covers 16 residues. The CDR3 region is CASSQDAQGGYNEQFF. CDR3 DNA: TGCGCCAGCAGCCAAGATGCGCAGGGAGGGTACAATGAGCAGTTCTTC.

CDR3 protein: CAWRGAYNEQFF. The DNA for the CDR3 is TGTGCCTGGAGAGGAGCCTACAATGAGCAGTTCTTC. J is TRBJ2-1 and V is TRBV30; D is unclear. The CDR3 length is 12 residues. Trimming cost V 3 bases and J 2 bases, with 5 bases left between them. Looked up from germline, CDR1 is GTSNPN and CDR2 is SVGIG (reference sequence).

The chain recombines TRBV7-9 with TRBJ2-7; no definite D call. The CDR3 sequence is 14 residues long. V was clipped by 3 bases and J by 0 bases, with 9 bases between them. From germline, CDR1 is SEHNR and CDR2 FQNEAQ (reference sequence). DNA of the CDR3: TGTGCCAGCAGCTTTGGTCCAATCTCCTACGAGCAGTACTTC. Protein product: CASSFGPISYEQYF.

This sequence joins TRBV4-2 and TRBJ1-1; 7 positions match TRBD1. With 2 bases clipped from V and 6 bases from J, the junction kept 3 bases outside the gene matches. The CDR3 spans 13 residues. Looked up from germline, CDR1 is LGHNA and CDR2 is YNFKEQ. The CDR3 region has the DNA TGTGCCAGCAGCCAAACAGGGGAGTCTGAAGCTTTCTTT. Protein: CASSQTGESEAFF.

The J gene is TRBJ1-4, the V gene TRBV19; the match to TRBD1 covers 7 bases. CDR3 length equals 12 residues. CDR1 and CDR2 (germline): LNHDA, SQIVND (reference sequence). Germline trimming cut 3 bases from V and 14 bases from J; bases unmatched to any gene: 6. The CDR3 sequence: CASSMRQGWLFF. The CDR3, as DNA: TGTGCCAGTAGTATGAGACAGGGCTGGCTGTTTTTT.

CDR3 residues: CASSPQGRTYEQYF. The DNA of the CDR3 is TGTGCCAGTAGCCCACAGGGGCGGACATACGAGCAGTACTTC. The genes are TRBV19 and TRBJ2-7; 7 bases match TRBD1. The CDR3 totals 14 residues. Germline loops: CDR1 LNHDA, CDR2 SQIVND (reference sequence). J gave up 4 bases and V 6 bases, and 9 bases lay outside the gene matches.

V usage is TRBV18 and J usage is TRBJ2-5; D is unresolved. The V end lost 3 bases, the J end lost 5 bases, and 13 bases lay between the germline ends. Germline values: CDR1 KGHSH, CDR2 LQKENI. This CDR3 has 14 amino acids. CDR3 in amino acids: CASSPVALRETQYF. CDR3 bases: TGTGCCAGCTCACCGGTCGCTCTCCGGGAGACCCAGTACTTC.

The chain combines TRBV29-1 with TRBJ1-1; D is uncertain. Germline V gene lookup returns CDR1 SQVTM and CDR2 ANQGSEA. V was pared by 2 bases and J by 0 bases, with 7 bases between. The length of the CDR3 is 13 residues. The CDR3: CSVEPLLNTEAFF. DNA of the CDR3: TGCAGCGTTGAACCCCTTTTGAACACTGAAGCTTTCTTT.

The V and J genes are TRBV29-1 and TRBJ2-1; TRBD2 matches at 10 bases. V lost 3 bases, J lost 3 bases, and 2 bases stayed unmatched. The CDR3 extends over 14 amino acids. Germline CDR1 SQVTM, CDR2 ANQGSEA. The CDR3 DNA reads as TGCAGCGTTGAGGGACTAGCGATCTACAATGAGCAGTTCTTC. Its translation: CSVEGLAIYNEQFF.

CDR3 sequence (DNA): TGTGCCAGCAGTTCCTTCGACGCCGGGGAGCTGTTTTTT. It yields the protein CASSSFDAGELFF. This chain uses TRBV27 with TRBJ2-2; D gene ambiguous. The V gene's germline CDR1 is MNHEY and CDR2 SMNVEV (reference sequence). V gave up 4 bases and J gave up 6 bases, with 9 bases separating them. This CDR3 is 13 amino acids long.

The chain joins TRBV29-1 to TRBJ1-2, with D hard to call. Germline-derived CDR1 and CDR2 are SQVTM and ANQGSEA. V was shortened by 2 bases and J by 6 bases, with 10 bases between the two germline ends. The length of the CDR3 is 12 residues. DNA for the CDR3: TGCAGCGTTGAAATCATTGCCAATGGCTACACCTTC. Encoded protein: CSVEIIANGYTF.

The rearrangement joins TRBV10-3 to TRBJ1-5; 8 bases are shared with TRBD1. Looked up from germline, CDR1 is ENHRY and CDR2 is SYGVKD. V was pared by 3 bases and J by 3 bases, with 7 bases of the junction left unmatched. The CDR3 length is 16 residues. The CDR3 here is CAISDLGQGDNQPQHF. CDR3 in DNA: TGTGCCATCAGTGATCTTGGACAGGGCGACAATCAGCCCCAGCATTTT.

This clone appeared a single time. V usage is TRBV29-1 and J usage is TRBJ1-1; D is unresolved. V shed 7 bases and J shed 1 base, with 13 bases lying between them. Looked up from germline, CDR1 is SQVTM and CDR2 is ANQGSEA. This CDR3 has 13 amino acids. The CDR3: CSARGRRNTEAFF. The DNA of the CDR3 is TGCAGCGCCCGAGGCAGGAGGAACACTGAAGCTTTCTTT.

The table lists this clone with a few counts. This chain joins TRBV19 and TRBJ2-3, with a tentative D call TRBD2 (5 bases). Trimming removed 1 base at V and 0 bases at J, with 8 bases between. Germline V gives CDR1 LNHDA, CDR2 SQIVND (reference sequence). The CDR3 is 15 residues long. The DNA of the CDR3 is TGTGCCAGTAGTATAGGAGGGCTTAGCACAGATACGCAGTATTTT. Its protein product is CASSIGGLSTDTQYF.